What follows are 29 T cell receptor beta chains derived from one specimen sequenced in a study of blood T cells in healthy people across ages. Using a J-beta primer mix together with a sample-barcoded 5' primer, a second PCR was run for about 7 to 12 cycles. In TCRdb, the 5' RACE reads were re-called with MiXCR into one record per CDR3 protein. The data contain around 1,600,000 distinct CDR3 sequences, approximately 43% of them singletons. The source material was blood. Receptors were obtained from a woman aged 18-30 years in good health.

The chain couples TRBV4-3 to TRBJ2-2; 10 bases align to TRBD2. The CDR3 length is 18 residues. The V gene's germline CDR1 is LGHNA and CDR2 YSLEER. The V and J ends lost 5 bases and 3 bases, in that order; junction bases with no gene match: 12. CDR3 bases: TGCGCCAGCAGCTTTACCCTCTGGACTAGCGGCTACACCGGGGAGCTGTTTTTT. Its protein is CASSFTLWTSGYTGELFF.

The chain recombines TRBV29-1 with TRBJ1-1; the match to TRBD1 covers 10 bases. Looked up from germline, CDR1 is SQVTM and CDR2 is ANQGSEA. Trimming cost V 8 bases and J 6 bases; bases outside gene matches: 9. The CDR3 sequence is 13 residues long. The CDR3 DNA reads as TGCAGCACCCCCCGGGACAGGGGTTCTGAAGCTTTCTTT. Translating gives CSTPRDRGSEAFF. The full variable domain, its missing parts supplied by reference TRBV29-1 and TRBJ1-1, is SAVISQKPSRDICQRGTSLTIQCQVDSQVTMMFWYRQQPGQSLTLIATANQGSEATYESGFVIDKFPISRPNLTFSTLTVSNMSPEDSSIYLCSTPRDRGSEAFFGQGTRLTVV.

The V and J genes are TRBV10-3 and TRBJ2-4; D remains ambiguous. Gene TRBJ2-7 matches the end of the DNA better, so the J call may be wrong. Germline V gene data show CDR1 as ENHRY and CDR2 as SYGVKD. The CDR3 sequence is 13 residues long. The CDR3 here is CAISIDPYYEQYF. CDR3 coding DNA: TGTGCCATCAGTATCGATCCCTACTACGAGCAGTACTTC.

The chain joins TRBV6-5 to TRBJ2-5, with D perhaps matching TRBD2 (5 bases). V lost 4 bases, J lost 0 bases, and 9 bases lay in between. Germline values: CDR1 MNHEY, CDR2 SVGAGI. This CDR3 has 14 amino acids. The CDR3 region has the DNA TGTGCCAGCAGTTTTAGCGAGTACCAAGAGACCCAGTACTTC. This codes for CASSFSEYQETQYF.

CDR3 coding DNA: TGTGCCAGCAGCTACGGAGGGACAGGAGTCTACGAGCAGTACTTC. Its protein is CASSYGGTGVYEQYF. The chain links TRBV14 to TRBJ2-7, with TRBD1 identical over 8 bases. This CDR3 is 15 amino acids long. V was pared by 5 bases and J by 3 bases, with 9 bases of the junction left unmatched. Germline V gives CDR1 SGHDN, CDR2 FVKESK.

The chain employs TRBV15 and TRBJ2-3; tentative D call: TRBD1 (5 bases). V was trimmed by 5 bases and J by 1 base, leaving 10 bases between them. Germline V gene data show CDR1 as LNHNV and CDR2 as YYDKDF (reference sequence). The CDR3 totals 14 residues. The CDR3 sequence is CATSQGEGTDTQYF. Written as DNA, the CDR3 is TGTGCCACCAGCCAAGGGGAAGGCACAGATACGCAGTATTTT. The full variable domain, rest sourced from reference TRBV15 and TRBJ2-3, is DAMVIQNPRYQVTQFGKPVTLSCSQTLNHNVMYWYQQKSSQAPKLLFHYYDKDFNNEADTPDNFQSRRPNTSFCFLDIRSPGLGDTAMYLCATSQGEGTDTQYFGPGTRLTVL.

This chain joins TRBV25-1 and TRBJ2-1, with TRBD2 matching over 7 bases. Germline-derived CDR1 and CDR2 are MGHDK and SYGVNS. There are 16 residues in the CDR3. The trim removed 3 bases at V and 0 bases at J, leaving 5 bases unmatched. The CDR3 spells CASSEFGGSSYNEQFF. The CDR3 nucleotides are TGTGCCAGCAGTGAGTTTGGCGGGAGCTCCTACAATGAGCAGTTCTTC. Supplemented by reference TRBV25-1 and TRBJ2-1, the full variable domain reads EADIYQTPRYLVIGTGKKITLECSQTMGHDKMYWYQQDPGMELHLIHYSYGVNSTEKGDLSSESTVSRIRTEHFPLTLESARPSHTSQYLCASSEFGGSSYNEQFFGPGTRLTVL.

This clonotype was counted a few times. The gene calls are TRBV5-1 and TRBJ2-3; 8 bases fit TRBD1. The CDR3 is 15 amino acids. Germline loops: CDR1 SGHRS, CDR2 YFSETQ. V was clipped by 2 bases and J by 3 bases; unmatched bases: 5. CDR3 in DNA: TGCGCCAGCAGCTTTATGACAGGGGCAACAGATACGCAGTATTTT. Translation: CASSFMTGATDTQYF.

In its sample, this clonotype was seen a few times. This chain connects TRBV7-2 to TRBJ2-2; D remains unclear. This CDR3 is built from 16 residues. CDR1 is SGHTA and CDR2 is FQGNSA in the germline V gene. V was pared by 4 bases and J by 0 bases, with 12 bases between. The CDR3 bases are TGTGCCAGCAGCTCCTACGACGGCGCGAACACCGGGGAGCTGTTTTTT. Amino acid sequence: CASSSYDGANTGELFF.

J is TRBJ2-3 and V is TRBV4-2, with D possibly being TRBD1 (6 bases). In germline, CDR1 is LGHNA, CDR2 YNFKEQ. The ends were cut back, 3 bases at V and 4 bases at J, with 20 bases in the middle. This CDR3 has 17 amino acids. CDR3 in amino acids: CASSHRSGLAGADTQYF. In nucleotides, the CDR3 is TGTGCCAGCAGCCACAGGAGCGGCCTAGCAGGGGCAGATACGCAGTATTTT.

In its sample, this clonotype was seen once. The chain combines TRBV10-1 with TRBJ2-3; D remains ambiguous. The CDR3 is 14 amino acids. The germline gives CDR1 WNHNN, CDR2 SYGVQD (reference sequence). V lost 0 bases and J lost 3, with 7 bases in between. The CDR3 loop reads CASSESTRTDTQYF. CDR3 nucleotide sequence: TGCGCCAGCAGTGAGTCGACGAGGACAGATACGCAGTATTTT.

Comment on this clonotype: A much bigger clone sits one base away, suggesting this may be a read error. V and J are TRBV7-9 and TRBJ2-7, with 9 bases aligning to TRBD1. Germline V gene data show CDR1 as SEHNR and CDR2 as FQNEAQ (reference sequence). Losses at the gene ends were 6 bases for V and 7 bases for J; bases not matched to a gene: 10. This CDR3 spans 14 amino acids. The CDR3 DNA reads TGTGCCAGCAGTCGGGACAGGGTTTTCGATGAGCAGTACTTC. This encodes CASSRDRVFDEQYF.

This clonotype was found a few times. The chain couples TRBV2 to TRBJ1-4; D may be TRBD1 (5 bases). With 6 bases removed from V and 4 bases from J, the gap between germline ends came to 15 bases. This CDR3 region has 15 residues. Per the germline V gene, CDR1 is SNHLY and CDR2 is FYNNEI. DNA of the CDR3: TGTGCCAGCAGAGGGGACCGGACCGTTAATGAAAAACTGTTTTTT. It specifies CASRGDRTVNEKLFF.

This clonotype was seen a few times. The J gene is TRBJ2-2, the V gene TRBV7-9; no reliable D call. Germline CDR1 and CDR2: SEHNR and FQNEAQ (reference sequence). V shed 4 bases and J shed 5 bases, with 11 bases lying between them. CDR3 length equals 14 residues. The DNA of the CDR3 is TGTGCCAGCAGCTCGCTACAGAGGACCGGGGAGCTGTTTTTT. Translation gives CASSSLQRTGELFF.

This clonotype occurred a few times. The V and J genes are TRBV20-1 and TRBJ2-7; 8 bases fit TRBD2. This CDR3 spans 12 amino acids. CDR1 and CDR2 (germline): DFQATT, SNEGSKA (reference sequence). J was trimmed by 5 bases and V by 3 bases; bases with no gene match: 3. CDR3 region: CSARGLGDEQYF. CDR3 coding DNA: TGCAGTGCTAGGGGACTAGGTGACGAGCAGTACTTC.

This clonotype has a handful of counts. The V call is TRBV20-1, the J call TRBJ1-1; D might be TRBD1 (6 bases). This CDR3 has 14 residues. CDR1 DFQATT and CDR2 SNEGSKA come from the germline V gene (reference sequence). V lost 6 bases to trimming and J lost 3 bases, with 17 bases between them. CDR3 protein: CSALRTEIDTEAFF. In nucleotides, the CDR3 is TGCAGTGCGCTTAGGACAGAAATTGACACTGAAGCTTTCTTT.

This clonotype has just one count. One junction end does not reproduce the germline sequence, and a read error may be involved. This chain connects TRBV6-2 or TRBV6-3 to TRBJ2-7; D uncertain. This CDR3 is built from 11 residues. CDR1 MNHEY and CDR2 SVGEGT come from the germline V gene. The CDR3 spells CASSSSYERYF. As DNA, the CDR3 is TGTGCCAGCAGCTCCAGCTACGAGCGGTACTTC.

CDR3 nucleotides: TGTGCCAGCAGTGCGAACAGGGGGCCGTTAGAAAAACTGTTTTTT. Its translation: CASSANRGPLEKLFF. The J gene is TRBJ1-4, the V gene TRBV27; 9 bases align to TRBD1. V shed 5 bases and J 8 bases; nucleotides not matched to a gene: 9. The CDR3 is 15 amino acids. Germline V gene data show CDR1 as MNHEY and CDR2 as SMNVEV (reference sequence).

This clonotype appeared a few times. This chain joins TRBV5-1 and TRBJ2-1, with no clear D. Germline V gene sequence: CDR1 SGHRS, CDR2 YFSETQ. The CDR3 totals 14 residues. V shed 9 bases and J shed 7 bases, with 20 bases lying between them. The CDR3 spells CATDKGPGVNEQFF. The DNA of the CDR3 is TGCGCCACCGATAAGGGTCCAGGTGTAAATGAGCAGTTCTTC.

CDR3: CASSKIQGGNSPLHF. The DNA of the CDR3 is TGTGCCAGCAGCAAGATTCAGGGTGGGAATTCACCCCTCCACTTT. The rearrangement joins TRBV7-9 to TRBJ1-6, with D maybe TRBD1 (5 bases). The ends were cut back, 5 bases at V and 7 bases at J, with 15 bases in the middle. The CDR3 consists of 15 residues. CDR1 is SEHNR, CDR2 FQNEAQ, per germline (reference sequence).

The chain links TRBV11-3 to TRBJ1-2; D may be TRBD1 (5 bases). Trimming shortened V by 7 bases and J by 6 bases, and 15 bases separated the two germline ends. The CDR3 spans 13 residues. The V gene's germline CDR1 is SGHNT and CDR2 YENEEA. The DNA of the CDR3 is TGTGCCAGCACCTCCCACGACAGAGATGGCTACACCTTC. Residues: CASTSHDRDGYTF.

Remarks on this clonotype: A much larger clonotype is one base distant, so this may be a read error. The genes are TRBV12-3 or TRBV12-4 and TRBJ2-5, with 9 bases matching TRBD2. CDR3 length: 16 amino acids. Germline trimming cut 6 bases from V and 0 bases from J; bases unmatched to any gene: 8. The CDR3 sequence: CASRTTSGAYQETQYF. DNA of the CDR3: TGTGCCAGCAGGACGACTAGCGGAGCCTACCAAGAGACCCAGTACTTC.

The rearrangement links TRBV20-1 to TRBJ2-7, with D unresolved. CDR1 is DFQATT and CDR2 is SNEGSKA in the germline V gene (reference sequence). V lost 1 base and J lost 5, with 12 bases in between. This CDR3 contains 13 residues. CDR3 region: CSARAPDANEQYF. CDR3 DNA: TGCAGTGCTAGAGCCCCGGACGCCAACGAGCAGTACTTC.

This clonotype was found a few times. The rearrangement links TRBV6-5 to TRBJ2-4, with no clear D. The CDR3 totals 11 residues. V lost 2 bases to trimming and J lost 9 bases, with 5 bases between them. Germline CDR1 MNHEY, CDR2 SVGAGI. The CDR3 region is CASSYQSIQYF. CDR3 sequence (DNA): TGTGCCAGCAGTTACCAGAGCATTCAGTACTTC.

This clonotype was detected a few times. J is TRBJ1-4 and V is TRBV7-9, with 7 bases lining up with TRBD1. The CDR3 spans 14 residues. J lost 5 bases, V lost 5 bases, and 5 bases had no gene match. In germline, CDR1 is SEHNR, CDR2 FQNEAQ (reference sequence). The chain's CDR3 is CASSPTGDNEKLFF. As DNA, the CDR3 is TGTGCCAGCAGCCCTACAGGGGACAATGAAAAACTGTTTTTT.

This clonotype was observed a few times. The rearrangement joins TRBV25-1 to TRBJ1-2; D might be TRBD1 (6 bases). CDR1 and CDR2 (germline): MGHDK, SYGVNS. The CDR3 has 12 amino acids. Trimming removed 4 bases from V and 6 bases from J, with 9 bases in between. The CDR3 sequence is CASSARGDGYTF. As DNA, the CDR3 is TGTGCCAGCAGTGCCAGGGGTGATGGCTACACCTTC.

This chain joins TRBV29-1 and TRBJ2-1; a possible D gene is TRBD1 (6 bases). The CDR3 is 14 residues long. Germline V gene lookup returns CDR1 SQVTM and CDR2 ANQGSEA. V gave up 3 bases and J gave up 10 bases, with 19 bases separating them. CDR3 DNA: TGCAGCGTTGATAAACAGGGAAGTTTCTACGAGCAGTTCTTC. Protein: CSVDKQGSFYEQFF.

The chain uses TRBV6-1 and TRBJ1-4; TRBD1 aligns across 7 bases. The V segment lost 1 base and the J segment 8 bases; nucleotides outside the gene matches: 7. Germline V gene lookup returns CDR1 MNHNS and CDR2 SASEGT. This CDR3 is 15 amino acids long. The CDR3 DNA reads TGTGCCAGCAGTGAAGAATCCGGACAGGACGAAAAACTGTTTTTT. Amino acids: CASSEESGQDEKLFF.

The chain combines TRBV7-9 with TRBJ2-3, with D unclear. The length of the CDR3 is 15 residues. Germline-derived CDR1 and CDR2 are SEHNR and FQNEAQ (reference sequence). Trimming shortened V by 7 bases and J by 4 bases, and 18 bases separated the two germline ends. In DNA, the CDR3 is TGTGCCAGCAATGGACGGCTAGGGCAGGCAGATACGCAGTATTTT. This gives the protein CASNGRLGQADTQYF. The whole variable domain, filled in from reference TRBV7-9 and TRBJ2-3, reads DTGVSQNPRHKITKRGQNVTFRCDPISEHNRLYWYRQTLGQGPEFLTYFQNEAQLEKSRLLSDRFSAERPKGSFSTLEIQRTEQGDSAMYLCASNGRLGQADTQYFGPGTRLTVL.